This T cell receptor (beta chain) was observed in a study of blood T cell repertoires in COVID-19. Study overall: In each case, the material was cDNA or gDNA derived from T cells, B-cell-depleted T cells, or PBMCs.

The data were produced by immunoSEQ multiplex PCR, yet TCRdb's version contains in-frame clones alone and is incomplete. The sample lists approximately 60,000 clones, about 81% occurring once. V lost 3 bases and J 3 bases, leaving 5 bases between the germline ends. Germline CDR1 reads DFQATT; CDR2 reads SNEGSKA (reference sequence). CDR3 length equals 11 residues. This chain joins TRBV20-1 and TRBJ1-1; unclear D gene. This receptor was obtained from a man older than 75 with acute or convalescent COVID-19. The sample taken for sequencing was peripheral blood. As DNA, the CDR3 is TGCAGTGCTAGTTTCGACACTGAAGCTTTCTTT. Encoded protein: CSASFDTEAFF.